What follows describes a single T cell receptor (beta chain). The data were taken from a study of blood T cell repertoires in COVID-19. At the level of the study: Acute and convalescent COVID-19 specimens originated in the United States, Italy and Spain. PBMCs, B-cell-depleted T cells, or T cells provided the cDNA or gDNA that made up the material.

Authors' processing steps: Amplification of reference gene primers was used by the study to estimate nucleated cell counts. Sequenced by immunoSEQ multiplex PCR; TCRdb stores in-frame clones only, minus some. That table furnishes V, J and clone size, whereas the DNA furnished D and trimming. The table has fewer than 250,000 clones, around four fifths seen once. V lost 0 bases and J 7 bases, leaving 9 bases between the germline ends. The CDR3 consists of 13 residues. The germline V gene has CDR1 ENHRY and CDR2 SYGVKD. Sequenced input: peripheral blood. J is TRBJ1-1 and V is TRBV10-3; D unclear. The source of this sequence is a man aged 45-60 years with active or convalescent COVID-19. The CDR3 DNA is TGTGCCATCAGTGAGTCGGCGACTTTTGAAGCTTTCTTT. It specifies CAISESATFEAFF.